A selection of T cell receptor beta chains follows, all from one sample in a study of shared clonotypes between healthy human individuals. Clones were sequenced by immunoSEQ multiplex PCR, and TCRdb holds only the in-frame ones, with some missing. The sample lists over 950,000 clones, 60% to 80% occurring once. The sample was memory CD4+ T cells from PBMCs. These receptors were taken from a young man in good health. Some clones in this sample may be carry-over from other donors' samples. Both conserved end residues are part of each CDR3. Fields, in order: clone size, V gene, J gene, D gene, CDR3 DNA, CDR3 protein. The D gene is left open where the match is weak. Where a row states a size, it is once, few, many or the class of an expanded clone; other rows omit it.

-,TRBV9,TRBJ2-6,-,TGTGCCAGCAGCGTAGTGGGGGATCCTGGGGCCAACGTCCTGACTTTC,CASSVVGDPGANVLTF
-,TRBV7-3,TRBJ2-2,-,TGTGCCAGCAGCTTAGTAAACGGGGAGCTGTTTTTT,CASSLVNGELFF
-,TRBV5-1,TRBJ2-7,TRBD1,TGCGCCAGCGGGACAGATTCCTACGAGCAGTACTTC,CASGTDSYEQYF
-,TRBV5-4,TRBJ2-1,TRBD1,TGTGCCAGCAGCCGGGACAGGGATTACTACAATGAGCAGTTCTTC,CASSRDRDYYNEQFF
-,TRBV7-6,TRBJ1-1,-,TGTGCCAGCAGCCCTACAAGTGGGCAGAACACTGAAGCTTTCTTT,CASSPTSGQNTEAFF
-,TRBV27,TRBJ1-5,TRBD1,TGTGCCAGCAGGGGGACAGGAGGTGAAAGGCCCCAGCATTTT,CASRGTGGERPQHF
-,TRBV5-4,TRBJ2-7,-,TGTGCCAGCAGCTTGAGTAGCGGAGCTCCCTACGAGCAGTACTTC,CASSLSSGAPYEQYF
-,TRBV2,TRBJ1-2,TRBD1,TGTGCCAGCAGACGACTCAGGGGGCCCGACTATGGCTACACCTTC,CASRRLRGPDYGYTF
-,TRBV6-5,TRBJ2-1,-,TGTGCCAGCCGCTTCCGGGGCCGCGGGGAGCAGTTCTTC,CASRFRGRGEQFF
-,TRBV4-3,TRBJ2-7,-,TGCGCCAGCAGCCGAATGGGAGCGGACTCCTCTAAAGTGCAGTACTTC,CASSRMGADSSKVQYF
-,TRBV20-1,TRBJ1-2,TRBD1,TGCAGTGCTCCAGGGGGCGGCTACACCTTC,CSAPGGGYTF
-,TRBV7-3,TRBJ2-3,-,TGTGCCAGCAGCTTAATGGGTCTGGGGGACACAGATACGCAGTATTTT,CASSLMGLGDTDTQYF
many,TRBV28,TRBJ2-5,TRBD1,TGTGCCAGCAGTCGACAGGGGGTCGGACAAGAGACCCAGTACTTC,CASSRQGVGQETQYF
-,TRBV6-1,TRBJ2-1,TRBD2,TGTGCCAGCAGTGACCGGGGACTAGCGGGAGATGAGCAGTTCTTC,CASSDRGLAGDEQFF
-,TRBV10-1,TRBJ2-3,-,TGCGCCAGCCCCCGCCCCGATACGCAGTATTTT,CASPRPDTQYF
-,TRBV5-1,TRBJ2-1,-,TGCGCCAGCAGCTTGTGGATGAGCTCCTACAATGAGCAGTTCTTC,CASSLWMSSYNEQFF
-,TRBV10-3,TRBJ1-1,-,TGTGCCATCAGCAAAGGGCGGAACTCTGAAGCTTTCTTT,CAISKGRNSEAFF
-,TRBV18,TRBJ1-5,TRBD1,TGTGCCAGCTCACCGTTTATGAGGGCAGGGGGGAATCAGCCCCAGCATTTT,CASSPFMRAGGNQPQHF
-,TRBV7-2,TRBJ1-1,TRBD1,TGTGCCAGCAGCCTAGGGACAGGGAACACTGAAGCTTTCTTT,CASSLGTGNTEAFF
-,TRBV5-1,TRBJ2-1,-,TGCGCCAGCAGCCAATTGGGCGCCTACAATGAGCAGTTCTTC,CASSQLGAYNEQFF
-,TRBV7-9,TRBJ1-2,TRBD1,TGTGCCAGCAGTCGTGGACAGGGGGCTGTGGGCTACACCTTC,CASSRGQGAVGYTF
-,TRBV5-4,TRBJ2-7,-,TGTGCCAGCAGCCAGGGTGGCAATTCCTACGAGCAGTACTTC,CASSQGGNSYEQYF
few,TRBV4-2,TRBJ1-3,TRBD1,TGTGCCAGCAGCCACCCTAGGACAGGGCTTAGCTCTGGAAACACCATATATTTT,CASSHPRTGLSSGNTIYF
-,TRBV28,TRBJ2-2,TRBD1,TGTGCCAGCAGTCCCGGACAGGGAGGCACCGGGGAGCTGTTTTTT,CASSPGQGGTGELFF
-,TRBV14,TRBJ2-2,TRBD2,TGTGCCAGCAGGCGATCCGGGACTAGCGTTAGAACCGGGGAGCTGTTTTTT,CASRRSGTSVRTGELFF
-,TRBV7-8,TRBJ1-4,-,TGTGCCAGCAGCTTTGGATTCGGGGGTAATGAAAAACTGTTTTTT,CASSFGFGGNEKLFF
-,TRBV18,TRBJ2-3,-,TGTGCCAGCTCACCATTACTTCCCACAGATACGCAGTATTTT,CASSPLLPTDTQYF
-,TRBV7-9,TRBJ1-2,-,TGTGCCAGCAACCGACAGCCGACTAACTATGGCTACACCTTC,CASNRQPTNYGYTF
-,TRBV18,TRBJ2-6,-,TGTGCCAGCTCACCTCAAGGTTTTTCTGGGGCCAACGTCCTGACTTTC,CASSPQGFSGANVLTF
-,TRBV5-1,TRBJ2-1,-,TGCGCCAGCAGCTTGGACTACTACGATGAGCAGTTCTTC,CASSLDYYDEQFF
-,TRBV5-5,TRBJ2-1,-,TGTGCCAGCAGCTTCCTACCGAGCTCCTACAATGAGCAGTTCTTC,CASSFLPSSYNEQFF
-,TRBV5-6,TRBJ2-3,-,TGTGCCAGCAGCCCCCCACCGACAGCAATCACAGATACGCAGTATTTT,CASSPPPTAITDTQYF
-,TRBV4-3,TRBJ2-3,TRBD2,TGCGCCAGCAGCCAGATAGCGGGAGCTGGAGATACGCAGTATTTT,CASSQIAGAGDTQYF
-,TRBV9,TRBJ2-1,TRBD2,TGTGCCAGCAGCGTAGATCGGACTAGTCTCAATGAGCAGTTCTTC,CASSVDRTSLNEQFF
-,TRBV15,TRBJ2-7,TRBD2,TGTGCCACCAGCCCCAGTAGCGGGAGGTACGAGCAGTACTTC,CATSPSSGRYEQYF
-,TRBV9,TRBJ1-2,-,TGTGCCAGCAGCGGACTCACAGGGTCACTCAAAGGCTACACCTTC,CASSGLTGSLKGYTF
-,TRBV28,TRBJ1-2,-,TGTGCCAGCAGGGGCCTGCCGGGGCCCGCGGGAGGCTACACCTTC,CASRGLPGPAGGYTF
-,TRBV9,TRBJ2-1,TRBD1,TGTGCCAGCAGCGTAGGACGACAGGGAGTTGGGCAGCAGTTCTTC,CASSVGRQGVGQQFF
-,TRBV7-9,TRBJ2-3,-,TGTGCCAGCAGCCCAGCAGATACGCAGTATTTT,CASSPADTQYF
once,TRBV28,TRBJ2-4,-,TGTGCCAGCAGTTTGAGGGGTACGGGTTCCCTACCAAGGGCCAAAAACATTCAGTACTTC,CASSLRGTGSLPRAKNIQYF
few,TRBV6-5,TRBJ1-3,-,TGTGCCAGCAGCCGGGACAATCCTGGAAACACCATATATTTT,CASSRDNPGNTIYF
-,TRBV5-1,TRBJ2-3,-,TGCGCCAGCAGCTTGGGGTTCGGCAGGGTTGGAGATACGCAGTATTTT,CASSLGFGRVGDTQYF
-,TRBV11-1,TRBJ1-1,-,TGTGCCAGCAGACTCGATTTGGGAGTAGCGAACACTGAAGCTTTCTTT,CASRLDLGVANTEAFF
-,TRBV5-1,TRBJ1-5,-,TGCGCCAGCAGCGCCGGGGGAAATCAGCCCCAGCATTTT,CASSAGGNQPQHF
-,TRBV28,TRBJ1-2,-,TGTGCCAGCAGTTTGCCAGGACAGTTAAGGGACTATGGCTACACCTTC,CASSLPGQLRDYGYTF
-,TRBV5-1,TRBJ2-3,TRBD1,TGCGCCAGCAGCTTGGCCGGCCAGGGGGTAGATACGCAGTATTTT,CASSLAGQGVDTQYF
-,TRBV7-8,TRBJ2-3,TRBD1,TGTGCCAGCAGCTCGGGACAGGGGAACACAGATACGCAGTATTTT,CASSSGQGNTDTQYF
-,TRBV19,TRBJ1-2,-,TGTGCCAGTAGTATAGATTTCGGATCTCGTGGCTACACCTTC,CASSIDFGSRGYTF
-,TRBV5-1,TRBJ2-7,-,TGCGCCAGCTCCCTGGGCCAGGGTAGGGGTCACGAGCAGTACTTC,CASSLGQGRGHEQYF
-,TRBV7-9,TRBJ2-3,TRBD1,TGTGCCAGCAGCTTAGAGGGTTCGGGACAGGGCACAGATACGCAGTATTTT,CASSLEGSGQGTDTQYF
-,TRBV7-3,TRBJ2-1,-,TGTGCCAGCAGCTTAATAGGTGGACTTGCCCTGGGGGAGCAGTTCTTC,CASSLIGGLALGEQFF
few,TRBV2,TRBJ2-3,-,TGTGCCAGCAGGGATAGCAGGGGGGCGTCAGATACGCAGTATTTT,CASRDSRGASDTQYF
once,TRBV19,TRBJ2-1,-,TGTGCCAGTACCCCCGGGACAAGGGTGGGCAATGAGCAGTTCTTC,CASTPGTRVGNEQFF
-,TRBV6-1,TRBJ2-1,-,TGTGCCAGCAGTGAAGAATACAATGAGCAGTTCTTC,CASSEEYNEQFF
-,TRBV4-2,TRBJ2-1,TRBD2,TGTGCCAGCAGCCAAGCGGGAGGGCCCCACAATGAGCAGTTCTTC,CASSQAGGPHNEQFF
-,TRBV5-1,TRBJ2-5,-,TGCGCCAGCAGCTTTACCGGGAGCCCCGGCGAGACCCAGTACTTC,CASSFTGSPGETQYF